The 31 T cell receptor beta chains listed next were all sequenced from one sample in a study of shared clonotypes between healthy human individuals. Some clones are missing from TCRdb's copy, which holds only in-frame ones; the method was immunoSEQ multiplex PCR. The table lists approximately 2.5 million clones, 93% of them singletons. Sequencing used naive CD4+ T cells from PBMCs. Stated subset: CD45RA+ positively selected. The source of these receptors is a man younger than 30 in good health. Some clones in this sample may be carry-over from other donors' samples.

The CDR3 spells CASREGGDSYEQYF. CDR3 in DNA: TGTGCCAGCAGGGAGGGGGGCGATTCCTACGAGCAGTACTTC. This chain links TRBV11-3 with TRBJ2-7; D may be TRBD1 or TRBD2 (6 bases each). The CDR3 totals 14 residues. Trimming removed 6 bases at V and 1 base at J, with 13 bases between. Germline loops: CDR1 SGHNT, CDR2 YENEEA.

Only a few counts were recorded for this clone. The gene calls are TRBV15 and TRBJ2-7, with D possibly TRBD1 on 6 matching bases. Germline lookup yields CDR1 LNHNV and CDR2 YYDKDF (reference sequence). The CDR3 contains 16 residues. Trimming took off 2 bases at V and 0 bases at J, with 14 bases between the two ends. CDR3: CATSRPIGGSSYEQYF. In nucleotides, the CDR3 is TGTGCCACCAGCAGACCAATAGGGGGAAGCTCCTACGAGCAGTACTTC.

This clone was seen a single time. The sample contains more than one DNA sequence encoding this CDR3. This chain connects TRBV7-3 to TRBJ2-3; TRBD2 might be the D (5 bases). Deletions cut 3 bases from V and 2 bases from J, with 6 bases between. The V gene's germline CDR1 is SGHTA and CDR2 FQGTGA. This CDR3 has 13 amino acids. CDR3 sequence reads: CASSLTITDTQYF. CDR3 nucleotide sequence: TGTGCCAGCAGCTTGACTATCACAGATACGCAGTATTTT.

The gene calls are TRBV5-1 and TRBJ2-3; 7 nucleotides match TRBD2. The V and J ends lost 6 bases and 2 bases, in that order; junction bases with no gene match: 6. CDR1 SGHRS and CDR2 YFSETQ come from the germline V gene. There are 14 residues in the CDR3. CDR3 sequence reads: CASTLTSDTDTQYF. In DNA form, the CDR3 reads TGCGCCAGCACCCTTACTAGCGACACAGATACGCAGTATTTT. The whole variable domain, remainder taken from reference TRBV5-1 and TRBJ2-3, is KAGVTQTPRYLIKTRGQQVTLSCSPISGHRSVSWYQQTPGQGLQFLFEYFSETQRNKGNFPGRFSGRQFSNSRSEMNVSTLELGDSALYLCASTLTSDTDTQYFGPGTRLTVL.

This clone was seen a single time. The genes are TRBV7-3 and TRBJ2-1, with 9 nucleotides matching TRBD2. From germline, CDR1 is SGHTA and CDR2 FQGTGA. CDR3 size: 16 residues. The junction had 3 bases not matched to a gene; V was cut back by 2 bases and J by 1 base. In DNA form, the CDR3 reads TGTGCCAGCAGCTTAGTAGCGGGAGCATCCTACAATGAGCAGTTCTTC. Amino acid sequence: CASSLVAGASYNEQFF.

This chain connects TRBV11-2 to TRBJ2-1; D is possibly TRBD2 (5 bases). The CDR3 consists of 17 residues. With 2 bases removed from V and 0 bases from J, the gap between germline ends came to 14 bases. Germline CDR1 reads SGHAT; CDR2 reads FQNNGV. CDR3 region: CASSLILGGSSYNEQFF. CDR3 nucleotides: TGTGCCAGCAGCTTAATCCTCGGTGGGAGCTCCTACAATGAGCAGTTCTTC.

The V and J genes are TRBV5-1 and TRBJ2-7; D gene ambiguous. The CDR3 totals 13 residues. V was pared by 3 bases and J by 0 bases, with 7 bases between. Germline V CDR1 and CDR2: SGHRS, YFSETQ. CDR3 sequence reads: CASSSENSYEQYF. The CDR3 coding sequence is TGCGCCAGCAGCTCCGAAAACTCCTACGAGCAGTACTTC.

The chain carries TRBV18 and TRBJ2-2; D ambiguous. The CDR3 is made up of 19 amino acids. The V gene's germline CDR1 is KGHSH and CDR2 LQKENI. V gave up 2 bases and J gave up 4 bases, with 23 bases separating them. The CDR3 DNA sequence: TGTGCCAGCTCACCAAGGCCTCTGGATCTAATGCCTGCCACCGGGGAGCTGTTTTTT. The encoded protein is CASSPRPLDLMPATGELFF.

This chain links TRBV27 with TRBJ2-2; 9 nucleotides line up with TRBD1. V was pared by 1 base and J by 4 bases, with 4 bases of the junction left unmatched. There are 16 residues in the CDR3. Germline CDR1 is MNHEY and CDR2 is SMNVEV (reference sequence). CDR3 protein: CASSLFQGQGTGELFF. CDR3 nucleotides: TGTGCCAGCAGTTTATTTCAGGGACAGGGCACCGGGGAGCTGTTTTTT.

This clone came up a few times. The CDR3 nucleotides read TGTGCCAGCAGCTTAGGGGGACTCGAAAAACTGTTTTTT. It specifies CASSLGGLEKLFF. This chain links TRBV7-2 with TRBJ1-4; D might be TRBD1 (5 bases). The CDR3 loop spans 13 amino acids. The V end lost 1 base, the J end lost 8 bases, and 8 bases lay between the germline ends. Germline V gene lookup returns CDR1 SGHTA and CDR2 FQGNSA.

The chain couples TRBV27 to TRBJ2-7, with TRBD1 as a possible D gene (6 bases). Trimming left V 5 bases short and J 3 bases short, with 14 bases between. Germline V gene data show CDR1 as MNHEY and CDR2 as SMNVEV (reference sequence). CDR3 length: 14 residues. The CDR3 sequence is CASSLGQPNYEQYF. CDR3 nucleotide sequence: TGTGCCAGCAGTCTGGGACAACCAAACTACGAGCAGTACTTC.

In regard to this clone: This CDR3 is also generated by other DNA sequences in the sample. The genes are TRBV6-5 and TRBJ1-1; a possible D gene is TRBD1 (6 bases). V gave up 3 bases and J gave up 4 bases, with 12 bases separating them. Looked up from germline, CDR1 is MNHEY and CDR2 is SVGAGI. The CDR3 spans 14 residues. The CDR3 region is CASSYQGWGTEAFF. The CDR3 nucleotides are TGTGCCAGCAGTTATCAGGGGTGGGGCACTGAAGCTTTCTTT.

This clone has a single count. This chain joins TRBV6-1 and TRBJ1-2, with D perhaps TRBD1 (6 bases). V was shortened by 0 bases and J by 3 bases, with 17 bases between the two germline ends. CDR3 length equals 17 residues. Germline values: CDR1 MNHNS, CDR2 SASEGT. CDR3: CASSEALQGFSDYGYTF. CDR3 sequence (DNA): TGTGCCAGCAGTGAAGCGCTTCAGGGGTTTTCGGACTATGGCTACACCTTC.

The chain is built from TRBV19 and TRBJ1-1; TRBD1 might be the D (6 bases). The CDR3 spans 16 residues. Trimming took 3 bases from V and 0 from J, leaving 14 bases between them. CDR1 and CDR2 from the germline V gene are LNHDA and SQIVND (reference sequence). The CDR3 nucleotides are TGTGCCAGTAGTATTGGCAGGGGAGGATTGAACACTGAAGCTTTCTTT. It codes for CASSIGRGGLNTEAFF.

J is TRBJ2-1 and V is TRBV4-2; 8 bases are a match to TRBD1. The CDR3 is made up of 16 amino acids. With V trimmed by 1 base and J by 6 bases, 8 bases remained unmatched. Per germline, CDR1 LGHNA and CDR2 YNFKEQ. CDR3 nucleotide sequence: TGTGCCAGCAGCCAAGTTGGACAGGGAAATCGCAATGAGCAGTTCTTC. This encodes CASSQVGQGNRNEQFF.

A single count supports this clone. The DNA of the CDR3 is TGTGCCAGCAGCTTAAACAGGGGCGGTGGTGAGCAGTTCTTC. This translates into CASSLNRGGGEQFF. The genes are TRBV7-6 and TRBJ2-1; TRBD1 aligns across 7 bases. CDR3 length: 14 residues. V shed 2 bases and J 9 bases; nucleotides not matched to a gene: 7. In germline, CDR1 is SGHVS, CDR2 FNYEAQ.

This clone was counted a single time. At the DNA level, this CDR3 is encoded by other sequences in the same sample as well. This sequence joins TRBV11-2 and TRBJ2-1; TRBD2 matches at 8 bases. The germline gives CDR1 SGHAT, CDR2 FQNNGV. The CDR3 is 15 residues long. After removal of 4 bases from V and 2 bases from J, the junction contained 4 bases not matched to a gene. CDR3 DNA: TGTGCCAGCAGCTCCCTAGCGGGTCCCTACAATGAGCAGTTCTTC. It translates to CASSSLAGPYNEQFF. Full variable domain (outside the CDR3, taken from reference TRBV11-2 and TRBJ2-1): EAGVAQSPRYKIIEKRQSVAFWCNPISGHATLYWYQQILGQGPKLLIQFQNNGVVDDSQLPKDRFSAERLKGVDSTLKIQPAKLEDSAVYLCASSSLAGPYNEQFFGPGTRLTVL.

The CDR3 DNA sequence: TGTGCCAGCAGCAATGCCAGGGGGCTGGGCACTGAAGCTTTCTTT. This codes for CASSNARGLGTEAFF. V is TRBV7-6 and J is TRBJ1-1, with 8 positions matching TRBD1. This CDR3 comprises 15 residues. Unmatched junction bases numbered 9, after V lost 5 bases and J lost 4 bases. Germline assignment: CDR1 SGHVS and CDR2 FNYEAQ. Drawing the rest from reference TRBV7-6 and TRBJ1-1, the complete variable domain is GAGVSQSPRYKVTKRGQDVALRCDPISGHVSLYWYRQALGQGPEFLTYFNYEAQQDKSGLPNDRFSAERPEGSISTLTIQRTEQRDSAMYRCASSNARGLGTEAFFGQGTRLTVV.

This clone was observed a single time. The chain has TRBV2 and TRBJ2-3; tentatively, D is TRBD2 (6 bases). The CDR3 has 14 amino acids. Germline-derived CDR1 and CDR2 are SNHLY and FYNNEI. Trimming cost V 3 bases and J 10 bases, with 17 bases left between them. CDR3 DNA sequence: TGTGCCAGCAGTGACAGTGGCTATGTAGCGGCGCAGTATTTT. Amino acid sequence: CASSDSGYVAAQYF.

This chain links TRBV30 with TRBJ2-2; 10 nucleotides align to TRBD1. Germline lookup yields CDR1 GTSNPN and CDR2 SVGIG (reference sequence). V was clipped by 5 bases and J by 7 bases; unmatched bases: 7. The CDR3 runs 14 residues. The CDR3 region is CAWRQGQGIGELFF. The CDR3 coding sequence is TGTGCCTGGCGTCAGGGACAGGGGATCGGGGAGCTGTTTTTT.

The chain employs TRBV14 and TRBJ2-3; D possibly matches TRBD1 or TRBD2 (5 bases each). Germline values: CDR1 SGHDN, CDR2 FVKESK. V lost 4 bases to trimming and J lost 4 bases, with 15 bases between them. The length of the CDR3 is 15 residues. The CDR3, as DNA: TGTGCCAGCAGCCGACAGTGGGCGAGGGCAGATACGCAGTATTTT. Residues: CASSRQWARADTQYF. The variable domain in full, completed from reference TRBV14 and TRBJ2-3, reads EAGVTQFPSHSVIEKGQTVTLRCDPISGHDNLYWYRRVMGKEIKFLLHFVKESKQDESGMPNNRFLAERTGGTYSTLKVQPAELEDSGVYFCASSRQWARADTQYFGPGTRLTVL.

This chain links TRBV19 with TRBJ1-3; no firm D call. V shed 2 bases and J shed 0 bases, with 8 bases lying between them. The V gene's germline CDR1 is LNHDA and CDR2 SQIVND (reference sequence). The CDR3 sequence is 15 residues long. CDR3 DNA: TGTGCCAGTAGTATATGGTCCTTCTCTGGAAACACCATATATTTT. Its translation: CASSIWSFSGNTIYF. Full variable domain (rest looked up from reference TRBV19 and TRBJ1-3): DGGITQSPKYLFRKEGQNVTLSCEQNLNHDAMYWYRQDPGQGLRLIYYSQIVNDFQKGDIAEGYSVSREKKESFPLTVTSAQKNPTAFYLCASSIWSFSGNTIYFGEGSWLTVV.

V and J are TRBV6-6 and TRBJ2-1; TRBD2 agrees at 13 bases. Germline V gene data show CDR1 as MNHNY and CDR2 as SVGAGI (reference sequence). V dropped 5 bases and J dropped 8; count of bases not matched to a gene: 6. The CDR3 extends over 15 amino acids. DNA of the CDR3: TGTGCCAGCAGTCCAAGACTAGCGGGAGGCGATGAGCAGTTCTTC. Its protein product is CASSPRLAGGDEQFF.

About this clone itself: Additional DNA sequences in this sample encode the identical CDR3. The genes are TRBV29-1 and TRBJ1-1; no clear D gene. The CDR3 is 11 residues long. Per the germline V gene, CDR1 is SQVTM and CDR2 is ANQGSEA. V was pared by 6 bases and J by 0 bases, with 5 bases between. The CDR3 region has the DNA TGCAGCGTCGTCATGAACACTGAAGCTTTCTTT. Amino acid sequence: CSVVMNTEAFF.

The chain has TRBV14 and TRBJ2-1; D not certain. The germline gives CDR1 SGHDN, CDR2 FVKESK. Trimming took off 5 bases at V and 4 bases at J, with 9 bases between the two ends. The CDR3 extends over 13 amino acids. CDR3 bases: TGTGCCAGCAGCTTCTTACTATACAATGAGCAGTTCTTC. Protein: CASSFLLYNEQFF.

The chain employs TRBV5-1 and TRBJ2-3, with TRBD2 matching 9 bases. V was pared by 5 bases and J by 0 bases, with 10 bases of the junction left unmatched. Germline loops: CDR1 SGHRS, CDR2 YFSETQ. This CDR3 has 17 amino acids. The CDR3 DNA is TGCGCCAGCAGGCTCCAAGCGGGAGGAACTAGCACAGATACGCAGTATTTT. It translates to CASRLQAGGTSTDTQYF.

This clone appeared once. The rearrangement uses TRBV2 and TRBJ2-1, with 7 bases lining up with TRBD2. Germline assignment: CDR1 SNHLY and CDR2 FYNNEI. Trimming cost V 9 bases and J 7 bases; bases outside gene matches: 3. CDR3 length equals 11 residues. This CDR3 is CAREAGNEQFF. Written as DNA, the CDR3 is TGTGCCAGAGAAGCGGGGAATGAGCAGTTCTTC.

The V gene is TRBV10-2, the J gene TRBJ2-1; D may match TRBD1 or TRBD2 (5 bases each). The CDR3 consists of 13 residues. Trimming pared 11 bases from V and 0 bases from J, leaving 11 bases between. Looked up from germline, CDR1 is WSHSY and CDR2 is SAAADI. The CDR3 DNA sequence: TGCGCCGGCTCAGGGAGCTCCTACAATGAGCAGTTCTTC. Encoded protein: CAGSGSSYNEQFF.

CDR3 in amino acids: CASSEQTGDLDTIYF. CDR3 nucleotides: TGTGCCAGCAGCGAACAGACAGGGGATCTGGACACCATATATTTT. V is TRBV9 and J is TRBJ1-3; TRBD1 agrees at 8 bases. Germline V gene lookup returns CDR1 SGDLS and CDR2 YYNGEE. This CDR3 region has 15 residues. V shed 3 bases and J 8 bases; nucleotides not matched to a gene: 10.

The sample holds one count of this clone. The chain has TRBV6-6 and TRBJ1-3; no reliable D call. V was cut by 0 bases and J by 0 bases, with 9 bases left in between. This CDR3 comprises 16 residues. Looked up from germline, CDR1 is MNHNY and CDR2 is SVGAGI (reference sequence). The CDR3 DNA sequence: TGTGCCAGCAGTTACTCGGGTCAGCTCTCTGGAAACACCATATATTTT. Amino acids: CASSYSGQLSGNTIYF.

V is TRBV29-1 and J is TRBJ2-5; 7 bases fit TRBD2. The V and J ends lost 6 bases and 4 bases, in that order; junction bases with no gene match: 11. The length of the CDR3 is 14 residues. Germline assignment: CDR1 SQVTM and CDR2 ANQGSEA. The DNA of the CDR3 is TGCAGCGTCAAACCCGGCTGGGGGGGAGAGACCCAGTACTTC. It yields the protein CSVKPGWGGETQYF. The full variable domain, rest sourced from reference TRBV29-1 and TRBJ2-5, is SAVISQKPSRDICQRGTSLTIQCQVDSQVTMMFWYRQQPGQSLTLIATANQGSEATYESGFVIDKFPISRPNLTFSTLTVSNMSPEDSSIYLCSVKPGWGGETQYFGPGTRLLVL.